This T cell receptor (beta chain) is from a study of early T cells in non-severe SARS-CoV-2 infection. Findings of the study overall: Matching with VDJdb favored anti-spike CD8 responses (missing private and CD4 specificities).

This clonotype was observed many times. Its matching antigen is unknown. Individual cDNA molecules received unique molecular identifiers. TCRdb re-derived calls from the 5' RACE reads in MiXCR, one entry per CDR3 protein. Of 60,000 or so distinct CDR3 sequences in the sample, roughly an eighth were seen once. This CDR3 has 15 amino acids. Trimming cost V 6 bases and J 4 bases; bases outside gene matches: 13. Germline V gene sequence: CDR1 DFQATT, CDR2 SNEGSKA (reference sequence). Sequences were obtained from whole blood. The sequence came from an adult who was a healthcare worker with PCR-confirmed SARS-CoV-2 infection or an uninfected control (not recorded which). The V and J genes are TRBV20-1 and TRBJ2-7; 9 bases are shared with TRBD1. The CDR3 spells CSALISGTGHYEQYF. CDR3 nucleotide sequence: TGCAGTGCCCTTATAAGTGGGACAGGGCATTACGAGCAGTACTTC.